The rows below give T cell receptor beta chains drawn from one sample of a study of OX40 agonist ivuxolimab in advanced cancers. The protocol was immunoSEQ multiplex PCR, while the TCRdb copy is restricted to in-frame clones and leaves out a portion. The profile shows about 64,000 clones, 80% to 95% of them singletons. Sample: CD4+ or CD8+ T cells sorted from blood, taken in a trial of the OX40 agonist ivuxolimab. The receptors originated from an adult with an advanced solid tumor such as melanoma, head and neck, liver or kidney cancer. Each CDR3 is given with its conserved first and last residue.

j_call v_call cdr3_aa
TRBJ2-6 TRBV2 CASSELRQGASGANVLTF
TRBJ2-1 TRBV19 CASSISSGTYNEQFF
TRBJ2-1 TRBV11-2 CASSHTSGSFGEQFF
TRBJ2-3 TRBV7-6 CASSRTSGKSDTQYF
TRBJ1-5 TRBV7-9 CASSPRGQGAASNQPQHF
TRBJ2-7 TRBV5-6 CASSRRDFGYEQYF
TRBJ2-3 TRBV5-4 CASSLSIGDTQYF
TRBJ1-3 TRBV7-2 CASRQNPGNTIYF
TRBJ2-1 TRBV19 CASSMRTSGSRNNEQFF
TRBJ2-7 TRBV28 CASRVLSGGSEQYF
TRBJ1-1 TRBV5-1 CASMRSPENTEAFF
TRBJ2-7 TRBV5-1 CASSTAGQGTYEQYF
TRBJ1-3 TRBV18 CASSPSDWSSGNTIYF
TRBJ2-7 TRBV9 CASSPTSGIRAAEQYF
TRBJ1-2 TRBV2 CASSAGQGANYGYTF
TRBJ2-5 TRBV5-1 CASSELITQETQYF
TRBJ1-2 TRBV27 CASSLSFGGSYYGYTF
TRBJ1-1 TRBV15 CATSRGFGTRGSYAEAFF
TRBJ2-7 TRBV9 CASSAVGTSRRYEQYF
TRBJ2-7 TRBV10-3 CAGSPDGPYEQYF
TRBJ2-2 TRBV2 CASSAPGGTGELFF
TRBJ1-5 TRBV19 CASSIDGGGISNQPQHF
TRBJ2-4 TRBV30 CAWGASNIQYF
TRBJ1-1 TRBV19 CASGGDRGKGTEAFF
TRBJ2-3 TRBV29-1 CSVVPDTSSTDTQYF
TRBJ2-7 TRBV28 CASSLSGAGGPYEQYF
TRBJ1-5 TRBV5-1 CASSPVGQGNPYSNQPQHF
TRBJ1-1 TRBV6-6 CASRQGRGAEAFF